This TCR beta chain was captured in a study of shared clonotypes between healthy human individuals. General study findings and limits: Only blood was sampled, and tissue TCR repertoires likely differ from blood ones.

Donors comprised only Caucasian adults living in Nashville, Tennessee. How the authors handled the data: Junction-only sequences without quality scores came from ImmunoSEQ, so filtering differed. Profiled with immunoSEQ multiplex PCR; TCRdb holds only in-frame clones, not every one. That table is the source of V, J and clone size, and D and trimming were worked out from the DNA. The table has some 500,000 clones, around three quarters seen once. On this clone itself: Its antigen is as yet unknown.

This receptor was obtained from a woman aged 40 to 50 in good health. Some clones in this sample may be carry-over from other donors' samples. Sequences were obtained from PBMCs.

The CDR3 here is CASSLNGRDNYGYTF. CDR3 DNA: TGCGCCAGCAGCTTGAACGGCAGGGATAACTATGGCTACACCTTC. The chain employs TRBV5-1 and TRBJ1-2; D is possibly TRBD1 (5 bases). V was shortened by 1 base and J by 1 base, with 11 bases between the two germline ends. Germline V lookup: CDR1 SGHRS, CDR2 YFSETQ. This CDR3 is 15 amino acids long.